The rows below give T cell receptor beta chains drawn from one sample of a study of cytomegalovirus exposure and HLA in healthy donors. Here immunoSEQ multiplex PCR was the method, and the copy in TCRdb shows in-frame clones only, minus some. This table holds 150,000 to 200,000 clones, roughly nine tenths found once. Sequencing input: PBMCs. The origin of the receptors is a woman aged 18 to 35 in good health and CMV-seropositive. The conserved cysteine and the conserved F or W are not part of the CDR3 here.

cdr3_length	v_call	j_call	cdr3_aa
10	TRBV7-2	TRBJ1-2	ASSLGRGLFT
14	TRBV27	TRBJ2-7	ASSYKGPRQGYEQY
12	TRBV15	TRBJ2-5	ATTLGSGKETQY
12	TRBV11-3	TRBJ1-2	ASSLSGSNYGYT
10	TRBV9	TRBJ2-7	ASGTGGYEQY
12	TRBV12-2	TRBJ1-2	ASRLGTGVRRYT
13	TRBV9	TRBJ2-2	ASSVGGLNTGELF
17	TRBV11-3	TRBJ2-1	ASSAGLAGVGGAYNEQF
11	TRBV6-1	TRBJ1-1	ASSRNMNTEAF
14	TRBV28	TRBJ2-1	ASSSTPGLVEDEQF
12	TRBV29-1	TRBJ2-1	SVVRTSGRNEQF
13	TRBV6-6	TRBJ2-7	ASSYLAGGDYEQY
14	TRBV9	TRBJ2-5	ASSLGVAGVEKTQY
12	TRBV19	TRBJ2-1	ASSRTVYYNEQF
12	TRBV6-5	TRBJ1-3	ASSTGDSGNTIY
15	TRBV5-1	TRBJ2-2	ASSDRMGGANTGELF
13	TRBV5-4	TRBJ2-2	ASSLARDNTGELF
10	TRBV7-8	TRBJ1-1	ASSRGGTEAF
11	TRBV30	TRBJ1-4	AWTTATNEKLF
14	TRBV7-6	TRBJ2-3	ASSFRSGGWADTQY
14	TRBV15	TRBJ2-1	ATSRWGLGGYNEQF
14	TRBV18	TRBJ1-2	ASSPNNTGGLRGYT
11	TRBV14	TRBJ2-3	ASSQYSVDTQY
16	TRBV30	TRBJ2-3	AWSGTSGRMGGWDTQY
15	TRBV19	TRBJ1-2	ASSMNSEPDRSYGYT
12	TRBV11-3	TRBJ2-5	ASSLGRGSETQY
13	TRBV18	TRBJ1-2	ASSPGQVAVYGYT
15	TRBV4-2	TRBJ2-1	ASSLNAGRAFYNEQF
11	TRBV11-2	TRBJ2-4	ASRLLAKNIQY
13	TRBV7-2	TRBJ2-7	ASSLGLASTYEQY
12	TRBV10-3	TRBJ2-1	AISEYGQGGEQF
14	TRBV13	TRBJ2-2	ASSLVVAAGGSELF
11	TRBV6-5	TRBJ1-2	ASSEPGRNGYT
10	TRBV29-1	TRBJ2-2	SAHRGMGELF
14	TRBV6-1	TRBJ1-1	ASSEALLRVGMKAF
12	TRBV10-2	TRBJ2-7	ASSEIGQSYEQY
13	TRBV6-6	TRBJ1-2	ASSLNPYRDYGYT
11	TRBV10-3	TRBJ2-5	AIPRGRMETQY
13	TRBV4-2	TRBJ2-3	ASSPDPGGTDTQY
14	TRBV28	TRBJ2-2	ASRSPIAGGRGELF
14	TRBV5-1	TRBJ1-1	ASSLAGLAMNTEAF
10	TRBV9	TRBJ2-1	ASSVGSNEQF
8	TRBV5-1	TRBJ2-1	ASSLTGQF
17	TRBV18	TRBJ2-1	ASSPVPMAGGGPHNEQF
13	TRBV7-6	TRBJ1-1	ASSLGQGMNTEAF
12	TRBV15	TRBJ1-2	ATSILTGDYGYT
13	TRBV18	TRBJ2-2	ASSPSYEGTGELF
11	TRBV6-6	TRBJ2-7	ASSFDRGYEQY
15	TRBV11-2	TRBJ2-1	ASSLDPSGRNRNEQF
13	TRBV28	TRBJ1-4	ASSPTGTGPEKLF
13	TRBV5-1	TRBJ1-2	ASSRAGLFSYGYT
13	TRBV10-1	TRBJ2-1	ASSSIAGGNNEQF
12	TRBV7-9	TRBJ1-1	ASSLYPMNTEAF